Shown below are 3 T cell receptor beta chains from a single sample sequenced in a study of blood T cells in healthy people across ages. Primed by a sample-barcoded 5' primer and a J-beta primer mix, a second PCR proceeded for about 6 to 11 cycles. One entry per CDR3 protein results from TCRdb running MiXCR on the 5' RACE reads. The table shows about a million distinct CDR3 sequences, with roughly half occurring only once. Specimen: blood. These receptors all come from a woman aged 55-75 years in good health.

The chain uses TRBV4-3 and TRBJ2-5; 8 positions match TRBD2. The J call may be in error: the DNA end matches TRBJ2-7 better. This CDR3 is 16 amino acids long. Germline V gene lookup returns CDR1 LGHNA and CDR2 YSLEER. CDR3 nucleotides: TGCGCCAGCAGCCAAGATTTGTACGGGGGGGGCTACGAGCAGTACTTC. This translates into CASSQDLYGGGYEQYF.

This clonotype came up a few times. The chain couples TRBV12-3 or TRBV12-4 to TRBJ2-5; perhaps D is TRBD1 or TRBD2 (5 bases each). This CDR3 contains 16 residues. Deletions cut 4 bases from V and 0 bases from J, with 15 bases between. CDR3 coding DNA: TGTGCCAGCAGTTCTTGGACCGGGACGGACCAAGAGACCCAGTACTTC. It specifies CASSSWTGTDQETQYF.

There are a few counts of this clonotype. The V gene is TRBV7-9, the J gene TRBJ2-3; the match to TRBD1 covers 7 bases. Germline values: CDR1 SEHNR, CDR2 FQNEAQ (reference sequence). V lost 5 bases and J lost 6; bases outside the gene matches: 2. CDR3 size: 12 residues. Here the CDR3 DNA reads TGTGCCAGCAGCGCGACAGGGGATACGCAGTATTTT. Translation gives CASSATGDTQYF.